This T cell receptor beta chain derives from a study of shared clonotypes between healthy human individuals. Profiling relied on immunoSEQ multiplex PCR, and the TCRdb table lists in-frame clones only, not all of them. The table shows fewer than 2.5 million clones, with 80% to 95% occurring only once. CDR3 length: 14 amino acids. Germline loops: CDR1 ENHRY, CDR2 SYGVKD. The V gene end was trimmed by 5 bases and the J gene end by 5 bases; junction bases not matched to a gene: 8. This chain connects TRBV10-3 to TRBJ2-5; TRBD2 aligns across 7 bases. The source is a man younger than 35 in good health. Some clones in this sample may be carry-over from other donors' samples. Sequencing was carried out using naive CD4+ T cells from PBMCs. Subset specified: CD45RA+ positively selected. The CDR3 spells CAISSGDPVETQYF. The CDR3 nucleotides are TGTGCCATCAGTAGCGGGGACCCAGTGGAGACCCAGTACTTC.